This TCR beta chain was captured by sequencing in a study of blood T cells in healthy people across ages. Notes on the study in general: Whereas aged donors had fewer naive CD4+ cells, long-lived donors had more of them and higher diversity. Samples with more naive T cells showed higher observed beta diversity. Estimates of diversity drawn from one million T cells were considered underestimates.

The CDR3 is 16 residues long. The V gene's germline CDR1 is MGHRA and CDR2 YSYEKL. Primers used in a second PCR of about 6 to 11 cycles were a sample-barcoded 5' primer and a J-beta primer mix. Each cDNA molecule, via a template-switch adaptor with 12 random nucleotides, was tagged. TCRdb re-analysed the 5' RACE reads in MiXCR, keeping a single row per CDR3 protein. The table includes over 750,000 distinct CDR3 sequences, about 25% detected once. A note on this clonotype: Its antigen is as yet unknown.

This same sample was also part of a study on T cells of mothers and their children.

Sequencing was done on a sample of blood. The sequence was collected from a boy between 10 and 17 years old in good health. V and J are TRBV4-1 and TRBJ2-5, with 7 bases matching TRBD1. The DNA end is a closer match to TRBJ2-7, so the J assignment may be wrong. In nucleotides, the CDR3 is TGCGCCAGCAGCCAAAAGTCAAGTGCAGGGGGCTACGAGCAGTACTTC. Amino acid sequence: CASSQKSSAGGYEQYF.